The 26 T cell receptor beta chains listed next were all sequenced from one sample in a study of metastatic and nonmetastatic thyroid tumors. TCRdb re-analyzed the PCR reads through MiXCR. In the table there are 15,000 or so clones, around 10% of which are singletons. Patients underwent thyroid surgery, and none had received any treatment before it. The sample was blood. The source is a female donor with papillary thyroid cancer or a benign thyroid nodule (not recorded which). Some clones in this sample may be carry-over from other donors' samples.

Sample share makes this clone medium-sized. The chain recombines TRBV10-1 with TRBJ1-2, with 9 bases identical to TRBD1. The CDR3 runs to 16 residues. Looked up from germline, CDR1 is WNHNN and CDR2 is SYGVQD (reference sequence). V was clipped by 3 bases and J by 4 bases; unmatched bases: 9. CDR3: CASSETRDRVGYGYTF. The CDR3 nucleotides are TGCGCCAGCAGTGAAACCCGGGACAGGGTCGGCTATGGCTACACCTTC.

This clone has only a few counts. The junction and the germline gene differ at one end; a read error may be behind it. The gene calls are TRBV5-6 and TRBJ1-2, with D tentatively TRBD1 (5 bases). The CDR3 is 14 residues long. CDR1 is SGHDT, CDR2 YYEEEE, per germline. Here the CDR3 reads CANSAQGLTYGYTF. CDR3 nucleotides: TGTGCCAACAGCGCGCAGGGCCTTACGTATGGCTACACCTTC.

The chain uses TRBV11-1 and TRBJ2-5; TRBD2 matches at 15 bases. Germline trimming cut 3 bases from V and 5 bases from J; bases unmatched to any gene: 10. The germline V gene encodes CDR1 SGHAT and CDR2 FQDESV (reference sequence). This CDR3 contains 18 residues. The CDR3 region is CASSFGGTSGRSRETQYF. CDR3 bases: TGTGCCAGCAGCTTTGGAGGGACTAGCGGGAGGAGCAGGGAGACCCAGTACTTC.

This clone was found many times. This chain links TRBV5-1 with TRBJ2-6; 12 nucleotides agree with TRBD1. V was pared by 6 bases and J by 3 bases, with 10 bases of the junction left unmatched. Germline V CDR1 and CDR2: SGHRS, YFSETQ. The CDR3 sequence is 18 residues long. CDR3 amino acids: CASNPLGQGAGGANVLTF. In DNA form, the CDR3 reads TGCGCCAGCAATCCATTGGGACAGGGGGCTGGTGGGGCCAACGTCCTGACTTTC.

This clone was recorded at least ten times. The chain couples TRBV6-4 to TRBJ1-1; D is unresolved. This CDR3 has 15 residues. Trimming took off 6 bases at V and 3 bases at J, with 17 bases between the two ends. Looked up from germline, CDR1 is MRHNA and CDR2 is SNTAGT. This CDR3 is CASRTTPHSDTEAFF. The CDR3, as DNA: TGTGCCAGCAGGACGACACCTCATAGTGACACTGAAGCTTTCTTT.

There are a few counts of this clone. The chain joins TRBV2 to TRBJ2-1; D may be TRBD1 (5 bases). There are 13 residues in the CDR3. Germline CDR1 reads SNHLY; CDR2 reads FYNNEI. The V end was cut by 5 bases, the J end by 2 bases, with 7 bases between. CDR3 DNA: TGTGCCAGCAGTACAGGTCCCTACAATGAGCAGTTCTTC. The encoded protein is CASSTGPYNEQFF.

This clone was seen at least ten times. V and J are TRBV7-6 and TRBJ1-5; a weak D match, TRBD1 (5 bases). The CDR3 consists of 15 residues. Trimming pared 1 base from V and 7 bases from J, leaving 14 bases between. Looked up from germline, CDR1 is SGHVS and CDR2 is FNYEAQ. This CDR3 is CASSLDSRAGQPQHF. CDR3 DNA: TGTGCCAGCAGCTTAGATAGCAGGGCAGGCCAGCCCCAGCATTTT.

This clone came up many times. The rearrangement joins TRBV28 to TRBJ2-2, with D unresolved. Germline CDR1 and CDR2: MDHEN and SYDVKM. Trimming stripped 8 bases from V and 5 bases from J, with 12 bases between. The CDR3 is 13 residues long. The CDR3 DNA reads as TGTGCCAGCCAGGAGTACACTACCGGGGAGCTGTTTTTT. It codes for CASQEYTTGELFF.

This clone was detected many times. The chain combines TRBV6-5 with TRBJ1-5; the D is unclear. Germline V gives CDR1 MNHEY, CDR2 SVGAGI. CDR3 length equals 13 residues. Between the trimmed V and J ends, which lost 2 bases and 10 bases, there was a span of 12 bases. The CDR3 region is CASSYHSGIPQHF. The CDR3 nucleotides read TGTGCCAGCAGTTACCACTCAGGAATACCCCAGCATTTT.

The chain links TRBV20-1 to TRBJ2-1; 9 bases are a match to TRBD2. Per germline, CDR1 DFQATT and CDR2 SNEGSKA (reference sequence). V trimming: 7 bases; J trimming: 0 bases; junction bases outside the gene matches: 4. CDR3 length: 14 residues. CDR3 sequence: CSEAGGSSYNEQFF. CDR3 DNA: TGCAGTGAAGCGGGGGGATCCTCCTACAATGAGCAGTTCTTC.

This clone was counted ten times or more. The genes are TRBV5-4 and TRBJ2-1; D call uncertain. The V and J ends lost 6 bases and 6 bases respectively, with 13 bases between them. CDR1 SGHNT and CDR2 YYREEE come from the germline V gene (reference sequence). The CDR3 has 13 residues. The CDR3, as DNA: TGTGCCAGCACAACGGAATCTTCCAATGAGCAGTTCTTC. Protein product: CASTTESSNEQFF.

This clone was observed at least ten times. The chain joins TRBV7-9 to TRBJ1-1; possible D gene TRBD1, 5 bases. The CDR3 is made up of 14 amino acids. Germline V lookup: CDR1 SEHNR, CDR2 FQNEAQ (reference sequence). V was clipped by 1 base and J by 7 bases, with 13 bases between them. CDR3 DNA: TGTGCCAGCAGCTTAGTGTTCGCGGGGGGTGAAGCTTTCTTT. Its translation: CASSLVFAGGEAFF.

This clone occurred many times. Here the CDR3 DNA reads TGTGCCAGCAGCGTAGGCGAGGGCAAGTGGGAAAAACTGTTTTTT. Protein sequence: CASSVGEGKWEKLFF. The chain has TRBV9 and TRBJ1-4, with unresolved D. The CDR3 sequence is 15 residues long. The V gene's germline CDR1 is SGDLS and CDR2 YYNGEE. Deletions cut 0 bases from V and 8 bases from J, with 14 bases between.

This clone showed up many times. CDR3 nucleotide sequence: TGCGCCAGCAGCCAAGAGCTGGGACAAAACTACGAGCAGTACTTC. Translating it yields CASSQELGQNYEQYF. This rearrangement joins TRBV4-3 to TRBJ2-7, with D maybe TRBD1 (6 bases). CDR1 LGHNA and CDR2 YSLEER come from the germline V gene. Deletions cut 0 bases from V and 3 bases from J, with 12 bases between. The length of the CDR3 is 15 residues.

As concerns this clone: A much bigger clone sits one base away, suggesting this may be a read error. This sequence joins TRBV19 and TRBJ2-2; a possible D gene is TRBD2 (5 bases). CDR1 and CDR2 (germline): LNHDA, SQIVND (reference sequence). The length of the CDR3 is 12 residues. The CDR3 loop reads CASTAFDGELSF. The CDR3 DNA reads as TGTGCCAGTACGGCGTTCGACGGGGAGCTGTCTTTT.

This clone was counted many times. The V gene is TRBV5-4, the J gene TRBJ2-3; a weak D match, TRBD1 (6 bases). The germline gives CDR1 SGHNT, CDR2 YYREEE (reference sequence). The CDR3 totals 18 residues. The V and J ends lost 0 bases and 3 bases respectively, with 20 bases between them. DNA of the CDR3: TGTGCCAGCAGCTTGGCCCATGGGGGCCCAAGGTTAACAGATACGCAGTATTTT. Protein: CASSLAHGGPRLTDTQYF.

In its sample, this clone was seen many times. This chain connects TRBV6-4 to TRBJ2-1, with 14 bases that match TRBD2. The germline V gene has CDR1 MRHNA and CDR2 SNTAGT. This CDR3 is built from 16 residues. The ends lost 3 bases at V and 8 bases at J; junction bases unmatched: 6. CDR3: CASSETGTSGGDEQFF. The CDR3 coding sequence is TGTGCCAGCAGTGAGACCGGGACTAGCGGGGGCGATGAGCAGTTCTTC.

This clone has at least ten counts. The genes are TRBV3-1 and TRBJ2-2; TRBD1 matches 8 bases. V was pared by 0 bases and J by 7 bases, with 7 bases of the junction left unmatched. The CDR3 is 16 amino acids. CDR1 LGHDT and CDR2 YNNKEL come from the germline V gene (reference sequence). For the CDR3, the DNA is TGTGCCAGCAGCCAAGATTCAGGACAGGGATTCGGGGAGCTGTTTTTT. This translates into CASSQDSGQGFGELFF. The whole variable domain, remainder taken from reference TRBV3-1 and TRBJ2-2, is DTAVSQTPKYLVTQMGNDKSIKCEQNLGHDTMYWYKQDSKKFLKIMFSYNNKELIINETVPNRFSPKSPDKAHLNLHINSLELGDSAVYFCASSQDSGQGFGELFFGEGSRLTVL.

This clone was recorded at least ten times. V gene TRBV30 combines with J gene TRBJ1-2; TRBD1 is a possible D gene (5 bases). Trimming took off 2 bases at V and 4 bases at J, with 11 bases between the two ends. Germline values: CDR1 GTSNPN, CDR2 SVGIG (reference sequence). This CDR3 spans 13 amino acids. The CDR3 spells CAWSTPGGYGYTF. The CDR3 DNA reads TGTGCCTGGAGTACCCCTGGGGGCTATGGCTACACCTTC.

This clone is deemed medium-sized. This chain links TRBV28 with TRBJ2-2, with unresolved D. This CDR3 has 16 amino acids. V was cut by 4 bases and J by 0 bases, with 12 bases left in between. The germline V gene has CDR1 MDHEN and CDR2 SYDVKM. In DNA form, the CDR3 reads TGTGCCAGCAGTTCTATTGGTACCGCGAACACCGGGGAGCTGTTTTTT. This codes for CASSSIGTANTGELFF.

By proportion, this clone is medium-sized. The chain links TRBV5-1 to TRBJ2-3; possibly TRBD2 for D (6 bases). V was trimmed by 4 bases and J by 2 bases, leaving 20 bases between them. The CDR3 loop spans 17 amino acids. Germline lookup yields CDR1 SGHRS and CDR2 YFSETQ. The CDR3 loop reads CASSPEGLGGSTDTQYF. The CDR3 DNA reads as TGCGCCAGCAGCCCGGAAGGATTGGGGGGTTCCACAGATACGCAGTATTTT.

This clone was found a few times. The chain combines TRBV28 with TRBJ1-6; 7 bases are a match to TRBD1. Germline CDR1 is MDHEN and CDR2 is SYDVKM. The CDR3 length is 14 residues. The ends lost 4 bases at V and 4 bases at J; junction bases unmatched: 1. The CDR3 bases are TGTGCCAGCAGTTACAGGGGATATAATTCACCCCTCCACTTT. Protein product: CASSYRGYNSPLHF. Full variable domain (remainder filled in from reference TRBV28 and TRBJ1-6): DVKVTQSSRYLVKRTGEKVFLECVQDMDHENMFWYRQDPGLGLRLIYFSYDVKMKEKGDIPEGYSVSREKKERFSLILESASTNQTSMYLCASSYRGYNSPLHFGNGTRLTVT.

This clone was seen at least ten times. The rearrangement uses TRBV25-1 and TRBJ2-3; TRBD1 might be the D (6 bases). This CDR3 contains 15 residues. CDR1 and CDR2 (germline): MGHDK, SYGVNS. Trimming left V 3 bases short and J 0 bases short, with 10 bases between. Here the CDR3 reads CASSDGQGSTDTQYF. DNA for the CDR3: TGTGCCAGCAGTGATGGTCAGGGGAGCACAGATACGCAGTATTTT.

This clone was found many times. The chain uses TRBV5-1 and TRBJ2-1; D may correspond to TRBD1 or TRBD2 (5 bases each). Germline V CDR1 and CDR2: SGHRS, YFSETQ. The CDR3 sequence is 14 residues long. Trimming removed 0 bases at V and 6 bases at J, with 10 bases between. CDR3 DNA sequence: TGCGCCAGCAGCTTGGTCCCTGGGGGCAATGAGCAGTTCTTC. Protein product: CASSLVPGGNEQFF. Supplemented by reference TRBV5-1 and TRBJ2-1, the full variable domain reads KAGVTQTPRYLIKTRGQQVTLSCSPISGHRSVSWYQQTPGQGLQFLFEYFSETQRNKGNFPGRFSGRQFSNSRSEMNVSTLELGDSALYLCASSLVPGGNEQFFGPGTRLTVL.

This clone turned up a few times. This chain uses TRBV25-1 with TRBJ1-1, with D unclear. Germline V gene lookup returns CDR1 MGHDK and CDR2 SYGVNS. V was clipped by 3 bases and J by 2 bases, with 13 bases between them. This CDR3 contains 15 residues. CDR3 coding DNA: TGTGCCAGCAGTGAGACGGGAAAGGGTAACACTGAAGCTTTCTTT. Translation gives CASSETGKGNTEAFF.

As DNA, the CDR3 is TGTGCCAGCAGCTTAGGGCCGGGGTTGATGTACGAGCAGTACTTC. Its translation: CASSLGPGLMYEQYF. The genes are TRBV7-2 and TRBJ2-7; a possible D gene is TRBD2 (5 bases). Trimming removed 1 base at V and 4 bases at J, with 14 bases between. Germline CDR1 SGHTA, CDR2 FQGNSA. This CDR3 is built from 15 residues.